This T cell receptor beta chain was documented in a study of Ad26.COV2.S vaccination and SARS-CoV-2 variants. Study information: Donor got 5x10^10 or 1x10^11 viral particles of Ad26.COV2.S. Study-wide points: Higher spike-specific TCR breadth was found in vaccine recipients than in placebo recipients.

Treatment specified: roughly 20 received Ad26.COV2.S at low or high dose, single or two shots; about five received placebo; per-sample allocation not given. Collection of samples fell on day 63 after the first vaccine or placebo injection. As its vector, the vaccine had Ad26, which expressed Wuhan-strain SARS-CoV-2 spike. As concerns this clone: Its antigen is currently unknown.

The repertoire was sequenced with immunoSEQ multiplex PCR; TCRdb's copy has only in-frame clones and lacks some. The sample holds roughly 400,000 clones; approximately 90% are singletons and the top ten take around 1.7%. The sequencing here drew on peripheral blood, taken in a trial of Ad26.COV2.S vaccine versus placebo. The TCR sequence derives from a person aged 18-65 years who received the Ad26.COV2.S COVID-19 vaccine or a placebo.

The CDR3 is CASSYHDRASPLHF. The CDR3 DNA is TGTGCCAGCAGTTACCACGACAGGGCTTCACCCCTCCACTTT. V gene TRBV6-2 or TRBV6-3 combines with J gene TRBJ1-6, with 7 positions matching TRBD1. The CDR3 runs 14 residues. Germline V lookup: CDR1 MNHEY, CDR2 SVGEGT. The V and J ends lost 2 bases and 9 bases, in that order; junction bases with no gene match: 4.